One sample yielded the 3 T cell receptor beta chains listed below, sequenced in a study of TIL therapy for anti-PD-1-resistant metastatic lung cancer. Sequencing used immunoSEQ v3. Assay used: immunoSEQ multiplex PCR; TCRdb lists only in-frame clones, some missing. The sample lists about 59,000 clones; more than 60% were seen once. As for time point: pre-treatment sample, taken before nivolumab and TIL therapy. The sequenced sample was blood, obtained at baseline. Source of these receptors: a person aged 25 to 80 with non-small cell lung cancer.

This chain joins TRBV10-2 and TRBJ2-7; D possibly corresponds to TRBD2 (6 bases). Germline values: CDR1 WSHSY, CDR2 SAAADI. V lost 4 bases and J lost 1, with 11 bases in between. The CDR3 extends over 14 amino acids. The CDR3 nucleotides are TGCGCCAGCAGTGTCGTGGGGGGATCCTACGAGCAGTACTTC. Its protein product is CASSVVGGSYEQYF.

V gene TRBV5-1 combines with J gene TRBJ2-2, with 8 bases that match TRBD1. The trim removed 0 bases at V and 7 bases at J, leaving 5 bases unmatched. The CDR3 contains 15 residues. The germline V gene encodes CDR1 SGHRS and CDR2 YFSETQ. CDR3 sequence (DNA): TGCGCCAGCAGCTTGGCCAGGGGGCGAGGCGGGGAGCTGTTTTTT. This sequence encodes CASSLARGRGGELFF.

This chain joins TRBV5-5 and TRBJ1-6, with TRBD1 as a possible D gene (5 bases). This CDR3 has 17 amino acids. V was trimmed by 0 bases and J by 7 bases, leaving 17 bases between them. Germline V CDR1 and CDR2: SGHKS, YYEKEE (reference sequence). CDR3 in DNA: TGTGCCAGCAGCTTGGCTGGGACTTCAAGCGACAATTCACCCCTCCACTTT. Protein: CASSLAGTSSDNSPLHF.